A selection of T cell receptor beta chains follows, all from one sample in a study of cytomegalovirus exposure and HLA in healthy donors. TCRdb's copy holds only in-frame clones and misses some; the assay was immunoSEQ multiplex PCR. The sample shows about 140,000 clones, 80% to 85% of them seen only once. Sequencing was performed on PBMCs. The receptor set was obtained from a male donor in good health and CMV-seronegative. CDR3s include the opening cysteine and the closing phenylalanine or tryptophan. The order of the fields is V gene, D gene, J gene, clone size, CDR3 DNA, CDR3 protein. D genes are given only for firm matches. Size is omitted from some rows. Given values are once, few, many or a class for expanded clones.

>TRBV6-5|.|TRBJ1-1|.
TGTGCCAGCAGTTACTATGGGGGGGCCACTGAAGCTTTCTTT
CASSYYGGATEAFF
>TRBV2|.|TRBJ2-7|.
TGTGCCAGCAGTACCGGGACACCACCCTACGAGCAGTACTTC
CASSTGTPPYEQYF
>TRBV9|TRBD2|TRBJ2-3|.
TGTGCCAGCAGCGTAGCTACGAGGCGGGGGGGAAGAGATACGCAGTATTTT
CASSVATRRGGRDTQYF
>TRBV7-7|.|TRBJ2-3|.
TGTGCTAGCAGCTTAGGGGCTGATAGCACAGATACGCAGTATTTT
CASSLGADSTDTQYF
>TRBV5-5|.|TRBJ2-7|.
TGTGCCAGCAGCTGGGGGACATTCTCCTACGAGCAGTACTTC
CASSWGTFSYEQYF
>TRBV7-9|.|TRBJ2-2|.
TGTGCCAGCAGCCCCACCCCCGGACAGAGGGGGTCCGGGGAGCTGTTTTTT
CASSPTPGQRGSGELFF
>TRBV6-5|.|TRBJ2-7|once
TGTGCCAGCAAGGAGGGCAGGGAAAACGAGCAGTACTTC
CASKEGRENEQYF
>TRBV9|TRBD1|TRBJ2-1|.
TGTGCCAGCAGCGGACGGACAGGCGTCTACAATGAGCAGTTCTTC
CASSGRTGVYNEQFF
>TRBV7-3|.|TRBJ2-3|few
TGTGCCAGCAGCTTATTCGGCACCCAGGGCACAGATACGCAGTATTTT
CASSLFGTQGTDTQYF
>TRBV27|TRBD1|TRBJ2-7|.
TGTGCCAGCAGTCTCGGGACAGGGGGTTCCTACGAGCAGTACTTC
CASSLGTGGSYEQYF
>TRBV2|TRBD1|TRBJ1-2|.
TGTGCCAGCACTCGGTCAGGGGGCTGTGGCTACACCTTC
CASTRSGGCGYTF
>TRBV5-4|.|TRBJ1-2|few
TGTGCCAGCAGCTTGGACGCCAGCGCTCACTATGGCTACACCTTC
CASSLDASAHYGYTF
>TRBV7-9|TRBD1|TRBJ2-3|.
TGTGCCAGCAGCTTAACAGGGGGCGCAGATACGCAGTATTTT
CASSLTGGADTQYF
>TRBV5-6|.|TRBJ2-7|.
TGTGCCAGCAGCTTTGTGTGGGCAGTTCCCTACGAGCAGTACTTC
CASSFVWAVPYEQYF
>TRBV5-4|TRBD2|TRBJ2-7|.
TGTGCCAGCAGCTTTAAGCGGGAGAGACCCTCCTACGAGCAGTACTTC
CASSFKRERPSYEQYF
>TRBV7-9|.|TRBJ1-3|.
TGTTCCTCGTCTTACGGGGGTTCTGGAAACACCATATATTTT
CSSSYGGSGNTIYF
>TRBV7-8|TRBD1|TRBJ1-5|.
TGTGCCAGCAGCATCGGACAGGTCCGCAATCAGCCCCAGCATTTT
CASSIGQVRNQPQHF